These 13 T cell receptor beta chains were sequenced from one sample in a study of T-cell reconstitution after alpha-beta-depleted transplantation in children. Unique molecular identifiers were used in preparing the TCRbeta library. MiXCR was run by TCRdb on the PCR reads, yielding one entry per CDR3 protein. The table shows about 900,000 distinct CDR3 sequences, with around 30% occurring only once. Material: PBMCs, mostly from graft donor cells, obtained 360 days after TCRalphabeta/CD19-depleted stem cell transplant. The receptors come from a boy under two years old who had a stem cell transplant for SCID, so the T cells may come from the graft donor.

The chain couples TRBV12-3 or TRBV12-4 to TRBJ2-7; 11 bases align to TRBD2. This CDR3 contains 15 residues. Trimming cost V 7 bases and J 0 bases; bases outside gene matches: 5. The CDR3 here is CASTVTSGGSYEQYF. DNA of the CDR3: TGTGCCAGCACCGTTACTAGCGGGGGCTCCTACGAGCAGTACTTC.

This clonotype appeared a single time. This chain joins TRBV28 and TRBJ2-7; no firm D call. The CDR3 length is 13 residues. The V gene lost 3 bases and the J gene lost 3 bases, with 9 bases spanning the gap. Per the germline V gene, CDR1 is MDHEN and CDR2 is SYDVKM. In DNA form, the CDR3 reads TGTGCCAGCAGTTTTAACACTTTCTACGAGCAGTACTTC. This encodes CASSFNTFYEQYF.

The chain employs TRBV6-2 or TRBV6-3 and TRBJ1-1; TRBD1 matches 8 bases. Germline CDR1 and CDR2: MNHEY and SVGEGT. V trimming: 8 bases; J trimming: 5 bases; junction bases outside the gene matches: 7. The CDR3 is made up of 13 amino acids. This chain's CDR3 is CASHGQGGTEAFF. The CDR3 DNA follows: TGTGCCAGCCATGGACAGGGTGGGACTGAAGCTTTCTTT.

Only a few counts were recorded for this clonotype. The gene calls are TRBV3-1 and TRBJ1-5; tentatively, D is TRBD1 (5 bases). The CDR3 loop spans 15 amino acids. CDR1 is LGHDT, CDR2 YNNKEL, per germline (reference sequence). The V and J ends lost 0 bases and 4 bases respectively, with 10 bases between them. For the CDR3, the DNA is TGTGCCAGCAGCCAAGAGAGCGGGGGGAATCAGCCCCAGCATTTT. It encodes CASSQESGGNQPQHF.

The genes are TRBV7-7 and TRBJ2-5; D may match TRBD1 or TRBD2 (5 bases each). Germline CDR1 and CDR2: SSHAT and FNYEAQ (reference sequence). V lost 9 bases, J lost 4 bases, and 9 bases lay in between. This CDR3 is built from 11 residues. CDR3 sequence (DNA): TGTGCCAGGGGACCTCCAGAGACCCAGTACTTC. This codes for CARGPPETQYF.

V and J are TRBV7-8 and TRBJ2-1; possible D gene TRBD1, 7 bases. Trimming removed 0 bases from V and 0 bases from J, with 9 bases in between. The CDR3 consists of 16 residues. The germline gives CDR1 SGHVS, CDR2 FQNEAQ. This CDR3 is CASSLAEGASYNEQFF. Written as DNA, the CDR3 is TGTGCCAGCAGCTTAGCGGAGGGGGCCTCCTACAATGAGCAGTTCTTC.

The chain uses TRBV29-1 and TRBJ2-1; D may be TRBD2 (5 bases). This CDR3 is built from 13 residues. Per germline, CDR1 SQVTM and CDR2 ANQGSEA. V lost 5 bases to trimming and J lost 0 bases, with 8 bases between them. CDR3 protein: CSVRGSSYNEQFF. CDR3 nucleotide sequence: TGCAGCGTTCGTGGGAGCTCCTACAATGAGCAGTTCTTC.

The gene calls are TRBV12-3 or TRBV12-4 and TRBJ1-3, with 7 positions matching TRBD1. V lost 6 bases to trimming and J lost 0 bases; unmatched junction nucleotides: 8. The CDR3 spans 16 residues. Written as DNA, the CDR3 is TGTGCCAGCAGACGGACAGGAGGCTCCTCTGGAAACACCATATATTTT. Translation gives CASRRTGGSSGNTIYF.

This sequence joins TRBV15 and TRBJ2-5; D is uncertain. CDR3 length: 13 amino acids. The germline CDR1 and CDR2 sequences are LNHNV and YYDKDF (reference sequence). V lost 5 bases, J lost 2 bases, and 9 bases lay in between. The CDR3 loop reads CATSPPGQETQYF. The CDR3 DNA follows: TGTGCCACCAGCCCCCCAGGTCAAGAGACCCAGTACTTC.

This clonotype was seen a few times. V and J are TRBV5-1 and TRBJ2-2; 10 bases are shared with TRBD1. CDR1 is SGHRS and CDR2 is YFSETQ in the germline V gene. V was clipped by 3 bases and J by 1 base; unmatched bases: 6. The CDR3 runs 17 residues. The CDR3 loop reads CASSWNRDRGNTGELFF. CDR3 bases: TGCGCCAGCAGCTGGAACCGGGACAGGGGGAACACCGGGGAGCTGTTTTTT.

The gene calls are TRBV29-1 and TRBJ1-4, with TRBD1 as a possible D gene (5 bases). The CDR3 is 11 residues long. Germline V gives CDR1 SQVTM, CDR2 ANQGSEA. V lost 2 bases, J lost 14 bases, and 12 bases lay in between. In DNA, the CDR3 is TGCAGCGTTGAATCAGGGCAGTTGCTGTTTTTT. This sequence encodes CSVESGQLLFF.

This rearrangement joins TRBV25-1 to TRBJ2-1; 10 bases line up with TRBD2. The CDR3 runs to 16 residues. CDR1 is MGHDK and CDR2 is SYGVNS in the germline V gene. J gave up 5 bases and V 5 bases, and 9 bases lay outside the gene matches. The CDR3 here is CASSQLTSGEHNEQFF. The CDR3 nucleotides are TGTGCCAGCAGTCAACTAACTAGCGGGGAACACAATGAGCAGTTCTTC.

The J gene is TRBJ2-7, the V gene TRBV5-1, with 9 bases identical to TRBD2. Germline V lookup: CDR1 SGHRS, CDR2 YFSETQ. V shed 0 bases, J shed 4 bases, and the junction held 8 bases outside the gene matches. The CDR3 spans 16 residues. The chain's CDR3 is CASSLASGALPYEQYF. The CDR3 DNA sequence: TGCGCCAGCAGCTTGGCTAGCGGGGCCCTGCCATACGAGCAGTACTTC.